The T cell receptor beta chain described here comes from a study of CD8+ T cells in alopecia areata. Study-wide results and limits: Between patients, shared TCR sequences were less clear than in mice. This was possibly due in part to HLA diversity in the patient population.

There are a few counts of this clone. The antigen is undetermined. TCR sequencing used cDNA made by reverse transcription of extracted RNA. Here immunoSEQ multiplex PCR was the method, and the copy in TCRdb shows in-frame clones only, minus some. The sample carries some 170,000 clones, approximately 59% recorded once. Punch biopsies of lesional scalp, plus peripheral blood, were taken from alopecia areata patients. The CDR3 length is 14 residues. Trimming pared 0 bases from V and 7 bases from J, leaving 12 bases between. CDR1 MGHRA and CDR2 YSYEKL come from the germline V gene. The V and J genes are TRBV4-1 and TRBJ1-1; D remains ambiguous. The TCR was taken from a human donor with alopecia areata. The specimen comprised CD4+ T cells sorted from blood, sampled at week 0. The CDR3 nucleotides read TGCGCCAGCAGCCAAGATCTCTACCCAGGTGAAGCTTTCTTT. Its protein product is CASSQDLYPGEAFF.